These T cell receptor beta chains were read from a single sample in a study of cytomegalovirus exposure and HLA in healthy donors. Only in-frame clones appear in the TCRdb table, and some are missing; sequencing was by immunoSEQ multiplex PCR. The sample consists of 150,000 to 200,000 clones, about 87% of them appearing once. What was sequenced was PBMCs. These receptors were obtained from a woman aged 30 to 39 in good health and CMV-seronegative. The CDR3 runs from the conserved cysteine through the conserved F or W. The order of the fields is V gene, D gene, J gene, CDR3 protein, CDR3 DNA. D genes are given only for firm matches.

v_call: TRBV27
d_call: NA
j_call: TRBJ1-6
cdr3_aa: CASSFGTLNSPLHF
cdr3_nt: TGTGCCAGCAGTTTCGGGACTCTGAATTCACCCCTCCACTTT

v_call: TRBV19
d_call: NA
j_call: TRBJ1-1
cdr3_aa: CASSTGLNTEAFF
cdr3_nt: TGTGCCAGTAGTACGGGACTTAACACTGAAGCTTTCTTT

v_call: TRBV19
d_call: TRBD1
j_call: TRBJ2-4
cdr3_aa: CASRVQGATDIQYF
cdr3_nt: TGTGCCAGTAGGGTACAGGGGGCGACGGACATTCAGTACTTC

v_call: TRBV6-5
d_call: TRBD1
j_call: TRBJ1-5
cdr3_aa: CASSEDRGVQPQHF
cdr3_nt: TGTGCCAGCAGTGAGGACAGGGGGGTTCAGCCCCAGCATTTT

v_call: TRBV27
d_call: NA
j_call: TRBJ2-3
cdr3_aa: CASSLRGGGTDTQYF
cdr3_nt: TGTGCCAGCAGTTTACGTGGCGGGGGCACAGATACGCAGTATTTT

v_call: TRBV4-2
d_call: NA
j_call: TRBJ1-1
cdr3_aa: CASNLEPTLGATEAFF
cdr3_nt: TGTGCCAGCAACCTTGAACCAACGCTGGGGGCCACTGAAGCTTTCTTT

v_call: TRBV15
d_call: TRBD1
j_call: TRBJ2-5
cdr3_aa: CATSRGTGKETQYF
cdr3_nt: TGTGCCACCAGTAGAGGGACAGGGAAAGAGACCCAGTACTTC

v_call: TRBV9
d_call: TRBD1
j_call: TRBJ2-3
cdr3_aa: CASRPLTGGSTDTQYF
cdr3_nt: TGTGCCAGCAGGCCCCTGACAGGGGGGAGCACAGATACGCAGTATTTT

v_call: TRBV14
d_call: TRBD1
j_call: TRBJ1-2
cdr3_aa: CASSHYRQGVLGGYTF
cdr3_nt: TGTGCCAGCAGCCACTATCGACAGGGAGTATTAGGCGGCTACACCTTC

v_call: TRBV6-5
d_call: NA
j_call: TRBJ1-6
cdr3_aa: CASSREGENSPLHF
cdr3_nt: TGTGCCAGCAGTAGGGAGGGCGAGAATTCACCCCTCCACTTT

v_call: TRBV5-5
d_call: NA
j_call: TRBJ1-6
cdr3_aa: CASSLAQGRSPLHF
cdr3_nt: TGTGCCAGCAGCTTGGCCCAGGGGCGGTCACCCCTCCACTTT

v_call: TRBV29-1
d_call: TRBD1
j_call: TRBJ2-7
cdr3_aa: CSIQTGWTYEQYF
cdr3_nt: TGCAGCATCCAGACAGGGTGGACCTACGAGCAGTACTTC

v_call: TRBV7-9
d_call: TRBD2
j_call: TRBJ2-5
cdr3_aa: CASSFGLAGNQETQYF
cdr3_nt: TGTGCCAGCAGCTTTGGGCTAGCGGGGAACCAAGAGACCCAGTACTTC

v_call: TRBV6-5
d_call: NA
j_call: TRBJ1-1
cdr3_aa: CASSPGAEAFF
cdr3_nt: TGTGCCAGCAGTCCTGGAGCTGAAGCTTTCTTT

v_call: TRBV2
d_call: NA
j_call: TRBJ2-2
cdr3_aa: CASSPQGPGELFF
cdr3_nt: TGTGCCAGCAGTCCCCAGGGGCCCGGGGAGCTGTTTTTT

v_call: TRBV7-9
d_call: NA
j_call: TRBJ2-7
cdr3_aa: CASSPSGGSGEQYF
cdr3_nt: TGTGCCAGCAGCCCCTCGGGGGGCAGCGGCGAGCAGTACTTC

v_call: TRBV6-5
d_call: TRBD1
j_call: TRBJ2-1
cdr3_aa: CASSYGYRTGYNEQFF
cdr3_nt: TGTGCCAGCAGTTATGGCTACCGGACAGGGTACAATGAGCAGTTCTTC

v_call: TRBV7-8
d_call: NA
j_call: TRBJ1-1
cdr3_aa: CASRGGHTEAFF
cdr3_nt: TGTGCCAGCAGGGGAGGTCACACTGAAGCTTTCTTT

v_call: TRBV5-6
d_call: TRBD1
j_call: TRBJ1-2
cdr3_aa: CASSLGQAPRGGYGYTF
cdr3_nt: TGTGCCAGCAGCCTGGGACAGGCCCCACGTGGGGGCTATGGCTACACCTTC

v_call: TRBV10-3
d_call: TRBD1
j_call: TRBJ2-7
cdr3_aa: CAISEPGQGAREQYF
cdr3_nt: TGTGCCATCAGTGAACCGGGACAGGGGGCGAGAGAGCAGTACTTC

v_call: TRBV27
d_call: NA
j_call: TRBJ2-7
cdr3_aa: CASSLRGGGPYEQYF
cdr3_nt: TGTGCCAGCAGTTTACGGGGAGGTGGACCCTACGAGCAGTACTTC

v_call: TRBV5-1
d_call: NA
j_call: TRBJ2-7
cdr3_aa: CASRPGQTTYEQYF
cdr3_nt: TGCGCCAGCAGACCCGGACAGACAACCTACGAGCAGTACTTC

v_call: TRBV6-1
d_call: NA
j_call: TRBJ1-2
cdr3_aa: CASSDPGGPSYGYTF
cdr3_nt: TGTGCCAGCAGTGATCCCGGGGGTCCTTCCTATGGCTACACCTTC

v_call: TRBV7-9
d_call: TRBD1
j_call: TRBJ1-5
cdr3_aa: CASSLGTGVLLDQPQHF
cdr3_nt: TGTGCCAGCAGCTTAGGGACAGGGGTGCTTTTGGATCAGCCCCAGCATTTT

v_call: TRBV7-6
d_call: TRBD2
j_call: TRBJ2-2
cdr3_aa: CASSTLWSGGNTGELFF
cdr3_nt: TGTGCCAGCAGCACCCTCTGGAGCGGGGGAAACACCGGGGAGCTGTTTTTT

v_call: TRBV2
d_call: NA
j_call: TRBJ2-1
cdr3_aa: CASSEAPDMALGEQFF
cdr3_nt: TGTGCCAGCAGTGAAGCACCGGACATGGCCCTTGGTGAGCAGTTCTTC

v_call: TRBV6-5
d_call: NA
j_call: TRBJ1-1
cdr3_aa: CASSYGQLNTEAFF
cdr3_nt: TGTGCCAGCAGTTACGGGCAGCTGAACACTGAAGCTTTCTTT

v_call: TRBV4-2
d_call: NA
j_call: TRBJ2-1
cdr3_aa: CASSQDRWTLNNEQFF
cdr3_nt: TGTGCCAGCAGCCAAGATCGATGGACTCTAAACAATGAGCAGTTCTTC

v_call: TRBV15
d_call: TRBD1
j_call: TRBJ1-1
cdr3_aa: CATSRGETGVVTEAFF
cdr3_nt: TGTGCCACCAGCAGAGGGGAGACAGGGGTTGTCACTGAAGCTTTCTTT

v_call: TRBV7-2
d_call: TRBD1
j_call: TRBJ2-7
cdr3_aa: CASSLLPGQVYEQYF
cdr3_nt: TGTGCCAGCAGCTTACTCCCGGGACAGGTCTACGAGCAGTACTTC

v_call: TRBV9
d_call: NA
j_call: TRBJ1-1
cdr3_aa: CASSPGVLGTEAFF
cdr3_nt: TGTGCCAGCAGCCCGGGAGTTCTGGGGACTGAAGCTTTCTTT

v_call: TRBV4-2
d_call: NA
j_call: TRBJ2-7
cdr3_aa: CASSQDLGSPSYEQYF
cdr3_nt: TGTGCCAGCAGCCAAGATCTTGGCAGTCCCTCCTACGAGCAGTACTTC

v_call: TRBV7-8
d_call: NA
j_call: TRBJ2-7
cdr3_aa: CASSPSQVSPYEQYF
cdr3_nt: TGTGCCAGCAGCCCTTCCCAGGTATCTCCCTACGAGCAGTACTTC

v_call: TRBV4-2
d_call: TRBD1
j_call: TRBJ2-6
cdr3_aa: CASSQPGQGGSGANVLTF
cdr3_nt: TGTGCCAGCAGCCAACCGGGACAGGGAGGCTCTGGGGCCAACGTCCTGACTTTC

v_call: TRBV9
d_call: NA
j_call: TRBJ1-4
cdr3_aa: CASSSQAATNEKLFF
cdr3_nt: TGTGCCAGCAGCTCGCAGGCTGCAACTAATGAAAAACTGTTTTTT

v_call: TRBV27
d_call: NA
j_call: TRBJ1-5
cdr3_aa: CASSWARGSNQPQHF
cdr3_nt: TGTGCCAGCAGTTGGGCTCGGGGTAGCAATCAGCCCCAGCATTTT

v_call: TRBV2
d_call: TRBD2
j_call: TRBJ2-2
cdr3_aa: CASRKLAGNTGELFF
cdr3_nt: TGTGCCAGCAGGAAACTAGCGGGTAACACCGGGGAGCTGTTTTTT

v_call: TRBV27
d_call: TRBD1
j_call: TRBJ2-7
cdr3_aa: CASSATGAEQYF
cdr3_nt: TGTGCCAGCAGTGCCACAGGGGCCGAGCAGTACTTC